Listed below are T cell receptor beta chains from one sample, sequenced in a study of human T cells and chemical hapten exposure. TCRdb used MiXCR to reprocess the RACE reads, holding one entry per CDR3 protein. In the table there are roughly 40,000 distinct CDR3 sequences, about 10% of which are singletons. Sample: whole blood, taken in connection with sensitization to the hapten diphenylcyclopropenone (DPC). Every receptor here comes from a man aged 25 to 40 with alopecia areata. Some clones in this sample may be carry-over from other donors' samples. The CDR3 runs from the conserved cysteine through the conserved F or W. A D gene is named only where the DNA matches it firmly. The size of a clone is reported for some rows only, either as once, few or many, or as a class for expanded clones.

d_call j_call clone_size v_call cdr3_aa cdr3_nt
. TRBJ2-3 few TRBV27 CASNRLPPDTQYF TGTGCCAGCAACAGACTACCGCCAGATACGCAGTATTTT
. TRBJ2-1 many TRBV10-3 CAISESIGGYNEQFF TGTGCCATCAGTGAGTCGATCGGGGGCTACAATGAGCAGTTCTTC
. TRBJ2-6 many TRBV5-6 CASSVRDGGANVLTF TGTGCCAGCAGCGTTAGAGACGGTGGGGCCAACGTCCTGACTTTC
. TRBJ2-3 many TRBV4-3 CASSQEGYSHTDTQYF TGCGCCAGCAGCCAAGAAGGGTACAGCCACACAGATACGCAGTATTTT
. TRBJ2-3 . TRBV7-3 CASSPPTDTQYF TGTGCCAGCAGCCCCCCCACAGATACGCAGTATTTT
. TRBJ1-6 . TRBV7-9 CASSYRAANSPLHF TGTGCCAGCAGCTACCGGGCCGCAAATTCACCCCTCCACTTT
TRBD1 TRBJ1-1 few TRBV10-1 CARGQGRGNTEAFF TGCGCCAGAGGACAGGGGAGGGGGAACACTGAAGCTTTCTTT
TRBD1 TRBJ1-2 few TRBV28 CASTLSVQGAGGYTF TGTGCCAGCACCCTATCCGTACAGGGGGCAGGTGGCTACACCTTC
. TRBJ1-5 many TRBV12-2 CASRLARLGYQPQHF TGTGCAAGTCGCTTAGCGCGACTAGGGTATCAGCCCCAGCATTTT
. TRBJ1-5 . TRBV20-1 CSARAGPPQPQHF TGCAGTGCTAGGGCTGGGCCCCCTCAGCCCCAGCATTTT
TRBD1 TRBJ1-1 many TRBV5-1 CASSRTGGETEAFF TGCGCCAGCAGCCGGACAGGGGGCGAGACTGAAGCTTTCTTT
. TRBJ1-4 . TRBV19 CATRWTNEKLFF TGTGCCACTCGGTGGACTAATGAAAAACTGTTTTTT
. TRBJ2-1 many TRBV27 CASSLRAVSYNEQFF TGTGCCAGCAGTTTAAGGGCGGTATCCTACAATGAGCAGTTCTTC
. TRBJ2-7 few TRBV29-1 CSVEQTGLTGEQYF TGCAGCGTTGAGCAAACCGGACTGACGGGAGAGCAGTACTTC
TRBD2 TRBJ2-3 many TRBV7-9 CASSPLAEPTDTQYF TGTGCCAGCAGTCCTCTAGCGGAGCCTACAGATACGCAGTATTTT
. TRBJ1-3 many TRBV18 CASSTARPTGNTIYF TGTGCCAGCTCAACTGCCAGGCCTACTGGAAACACCATATATTTT
. TRBJ2-5 . TRBV29-1 CSVGSGEGTQYF TGCAGCGTTGGTTCGGGAGAGGGGACCCAGTACTTC
. TRBJ2-7 many TRBV12-3/TRBV12-4 CASSSGISYEQYF TGTGCCAGCAGTTCCGGGATTTCCTACGAGCAGTACTTC
. TRBJ1-3 . TRBV18 CASSPPANPHAGNTIYF TGTGCCAGCTCACCACCTGCCAATCCCCACGCTGGAAACACCATATATTTT
. TRBJ2-5 few TRBV11-2 CASSLDVETQYF TGTGCCAGCAGCTTAGATGTAGAGACCCAGTACTTC
TRBD1 TRBJ1-6 many TRBV4-2 CASSEGQVDSPLHF TGTGCCAGCAGCGAAGGACAGGTCGATTCACCCCTCCACTTT
TRBD1 TRBJ1-1 many TRBV7-9 CASSVGQMNTEAFF TGTGCCAGCAGTGTGGGACAGATGAACACTGAAGCTTTCTTT
. TRBJ2-5 . TRBV5-1 CASALSGTLGPDTQETQYF TGCGCCAGCGCACTGAGTGGGACCCTCGGCCCCGACACTCAAGAGACCCAGTACTTC
TRBD2 TRBJ2-3 many TRBV19 CASSPAGEDGTDTQYF TGTGCCAGTAGTCCCGCGGGGGAGGATGGCACAGATACGCAGTATTTT
. TRBJ1-2 many TRBV18 CASSPLHGDYYGYTF TGTGCCAGCTCACCACTTCATGGGGATTACTATGGCTACACCTTC
. TRBJ2-2 few TRBV4-3 CASSQVFSGNTGELFF TGCGCCAGCAGCCAAGTTTTTAGCGGGAACACCGGGGAGCTGTTTTTT
. TRBJ1-1 many TRBV20-1 CSAGPMNTEAFF TGCAGTGCCGGGCCCATGAACACTGAAGCTTTCTTT
. TRBJ2-4 many TRBV10-2 CASSESPGTKNIQYF TGCGCCAGCAGTGAGTCCCCAGGGACCAAAAACATTCAGTACTTC
. TRBJ1-2 many TRBV25-1 CASSEYLGGYGYTF TGTGCCAGCAGTGAATATCTGGGAGGCTATGGCTACACCTTC
TRBD1 TRBJ1-5 many TRBV7-9 CASSPQDRGRNQPQHF TGTGCCAGCAGTCCCCAGGACAGGGGCCGCAATCAGCCCCAGCATTTT
. TRBJ2-5 . TRBV10-3 CAISEGQETQYF TGTGCCATCAGTGAGGGACAAGAGACCCAGTACTTC
. TRBJ1-5 many TRBV6-2/TRBV6-3 CASSYSSGAGYSNQPQHF TGTGCCAGCAGTTACTCATCTGGGGCAGGGTATAGCAATCAGCCCCAGCATTTT
. TRBJ2-7 . TRBV29-1 CSVQQEYEQYF TGCAGCGTACAACAGGAATACGAGCAGTACTTC
TRBD2 TRBJ2-7 few TRBV5-1 CASSFGTSGGKTIREQYF TGCGCCAGCAGCTTCGGGACTAGCGGGGGGAAGACAATACGGGAGCAGTACTTC
. TRBJ1-1 . TRBV18 CASSPTGQGRTEAFF TGTGCCAGCTCACCCACTGGGCAGGGGAGGACTGAAGCTTTCTTT
. TRBJ2-1 few TRBV6-2/TRBV6-3 CASSYGLRNEQFF TGTGCCAGCAGTTACGGTCTTCGCAATGAGCAGTTCTTC
. TRBJ2-3 few TRBV5-1 CASSLAVGGTDTQYF TGCGCCAGCAGCTTGGCCGTCGGAGGCACAGATACGCAGTATTTT
TRBD2 TRBJ2-1 many TRBV20-1 CSARVPAGGRNEQFF TGCAGTGCTAGAGTACCAGCGGGGGGGAGGAATGAGCAGTTCTTC
. TRBJ2-2 many TRBV7-7 CASSFGNAGELFF TGTGCCAGCAGCTTTGGTAACGCCGGGGAGCTGTTTTTT
TRBD2 TRBJ2-1 many TRBV11-2 CASSSGLAGVSEQFF TGTGCCAGCAGCTCGGGACTAGCGGGAGTGAGTGAGCAGTTCTTC
TRBD1 TRBJ2-7 few TRBV20-1 CSARGTGYEQYF TGCAGTGCTAGGGGGACAGGCTACGAGCAGTACTTC
. TRBJ2-2 many TRBV5-1 CASSPRTTFTGELFF TGCGCCAGCAGCCCCAGGACTACCTTCACCGGGGAGCTGTTTTTT
. TRBJ2-5 many TRBV5-1 CASSALQGDQETQYF TGCGCCAGCAGTGCCTTACAGGGAGATCAAGAGACCCAGTACTTC
. TRBJ2-1 many TRBV2 CASSENPRLLGDNNEQFF TGTGCCAGCAGTGAAAACCCCCGACTTTTGGGCGATAATAATGAGCAGTTCTTC
TRBD2 TRBJ2-1 many TRBV5-1 CASSSGGHSSYNEQFF TGCGCCAGCAGCTCGGGAGGCCACAGCTCCTACAATGAGCAGTTCTTC
TRBD2 TRBJ2-2 many TRBV11-3 CASSLSASGTGELFF TGTGCCAGCAGCTTAAGTGCTAGCGGCACCGGGGAGCTGTTTTTT
. TRBJ2-2 many TRBV7-6 CASSLWPGDAGELFF TGTGCCAGCAGCTTATGGCCGGGGGACGCCGGGGAGCTGTTTTTT
. TRBJ2-1 many TRBV29-1 CSVTGRISYNEQFF TGCAGCGTCACCGGACGAATCTCCTACAATGAGCAGTTCTTC
. TRBJ1-5 few TRBV29-1 CSVELGVDQPQHF TGCAGCGTTGAATTGGGCGTAGATCAGCCCCAGCATTTT